Below are 22 T cell receptor beta chains sequenced from a single sample in a study of T cells in Graves' hyperthyroidism and ophthalmopathy. TCR beta CDR3 region amplification was performed from RNA transcripts. First-round RT-PCR of the TCR CDR3 relied on the HTBI primer set. Each CDR3 protein is one row after TCRdb ran MiXCR on the multiplex PCR reads. This sample has approximately 380,000 distinct CDR3 sequences, with roughly an eighth found just once. The material sequenced was blood. These receptors all come from a man aged 45-60 years with Graves' ophthalmopathy.

The chain carries TRBV7-2 and TRBJ2-3; D call uncertain. Germline V gene sequence: CDR1 SGHTA, CDR2 FQGNSA. Trimming shortened V by 5 bases and J by 2 bases, and 14 bases separated the two germline ends. The CDR3 contains 15 residues. Here the CDR3 reads CASSPPLFPTDTQYF. In nucleotides, the CDR3 is TGTGCCAGCAGCCCCCCGTTATTCCCCACAGATACGCAGTATTTT.

J is TRBJ2-4 and V is TRBV4-1; maybe TRBD2 (5 bases). V was cut by 0 bases and J by 0 bases, with 9 bases left in between. CDR1 and CDR2 from the germline V gene are MGHRA and YSYEKL. CDR3 size: 16 residues. The CDR3 loop reads CASSQEAELAKNIQYF. The CDR3 DNA reads as TGCGCCAGCAGCCAAGAAGCGGAACTAGCCAAAAACATTCAGTACTTC.

This clonotype came up a few times. This sequence joins TRBV12-3 or TRBV12-4 and TRBJ2-2; 9 bases fit TRBD2. There are 15 residues in the CDR3. Trimming took 6 bases from V and 8 from J; bases not matched to a gene: 10. The CDR3 loop is CASSRGSGSGGELFF. The CDR3 DNA follows: TGTGCCAGCAGCCGTGGTAGCGGGAGTGGTGGGGAGCTGTTTTTT.

This clonotype occurred a few times. This chain links TRBV19 with TRBJ1-2, with D unresolved. Between the trimmed V and J ends, which lost 3 bases and 3 bases, there was a span of 17 bases. The CDR3 consists of 16 residues. CDR1 LNHDA and CDR2 SQIVND come from the germline V gene (reference sequence). The CDR3 loop reads CASSMSQAPRDYGYTF. In DNA form, the CDR3 reads TGTGCCAGTAGTATGTCGCAGGCCCCACGGGACTATGGCTACACCTTC.

The sample holds many counts of this clonotype. The chain joins TRBV2 to TRBJ2-3; D is undetermined. The CDR3 is made up of 14 amino acids. Germline V gene data show CDR1 as SNHLY and CDR2 as FYNNEI. Trimming left V 3 bases short and J 5 bases short, with 12 bases between. The CDR3 is CASSDQARIDTQYF. CDR3 nucleotide sequence: TGTGCCAGCAGTGATCAAGCCAGGATAGATACGCAGTATTTT.

This clonotype has just a few counts. The CDR3 loop reads CASSLDWGSGANVLTF. CDR3 bases: TGTGCCAGCAGCCTAGATTGGGGCTCTGGGGCCAACGTCCTGACTTTC. The chain joins TRBV27 to TRBJ2-6; no clear D. The CDR3 spans 16 residues. V was pared by 6 bases and J by 0 bases, with 12 bases between. CDR1 is MNHEY and CDR2 is SMNVEV in the germline V gene (reference sequence).

J is TRBJ2-5 and V is TRBV5-1; D perhaps matches TRBD2 (5 bases). The V end was cut by 5 bases, the J end by 5 bases, with 19 bases between. Germline CDR1 SGHRS, CDR2 YFSETQ. CDR3 length: 15 residues. The CDR3 protein is CASSPQDGVKETQYF. The CDR3 DNA reads as TGCGCCAGCAGTCCCCAGGACGGGGTGAAGGAGACCCAGTACTTC.

This clonotype has just one count. The chain combines TRBV19 with TRBJ2-1; tentatively, D is TRBD1 (6 bases). Trimming removed 4 bases from V and 10 bases from J, with 14 bases in between. CDR3 size: 13 residues. Germline-derived CDR1 and CDR2 are LNHDA and SQIVND (reference sequence). The CDR3 protein is CASSRGRRSEQFF. The CDR3 DNA is TGTGCCAGTAGTAGGGGGCGCAGATCGGAGCAGTTCTTC.

This clonotype was seen only once. This may come from a read error, since a much larger clone is one base off. CDR3 in DNA: TGTGCCAGCAGTCCGAGGCCCCAGGGATATGGCTACGCCTTC. This gives the protein CASSPRPQGYGYAF. The rearrangement joins TRBV27 to TRBJ1-2; D might be TRBD1 (5 bases). In germline, CDR1 is MNHEY, CDR2 SMNVEV (reference sequence). CDR3 length: 14 amino acids.

This clonotype has a handful of counts. The CDR3 DNA is TGTGCCAGCAGTTTGATTACTAGCGGGAGGGCCGGAGAGACCCAGTACTTC. Translating gives CASSLITSGRAGETQYF. The chain links TRBV28 to TRBJ2-5; 13 bases line up with TRBD2. With V trimmed by 3 bases and J by 4 bases, 8 bases remained unmatched. Germline V lookup: CDR1 MDHEN, CDR2 SYDVKM. The CDR3 is 17 amino acids.

This clonotype was recorded at least ten times. The chain recombines TRBV28 with TRBJ1-5, with 8 positions matching TRBD1. The V and J ends lost 5 bases and 2 bases, in that order; junction bases with no gene match: 8. Germline V gene sequence: CDR1 MDHEN, CDR2 SYDVKM. The CDR3 is 16 amino acids. The CDR3 loop reads CASSPAGTGGNQPQHF. CDR3 sequence (DNA): TGTGCCAGCAGTCCCGCCGGGACAGGAGGCAATCAGCCCCAGCATTTT.

This clonotype was counted many times. This chain joins TRBV11-3 and TRBJ2-7; 11 positions match TRBD2. V lost 2 bases and J lost 3; bases outside the gene matches: 21. CDR3 length equals 21 residues. Germline V CDR1 and CDR2: SGHNT, YENEEA. CDR3 coding DNA: TGTGCCAGCAGCTTAATGGGCCCACTAGCGGGAGTAACAGGGGGCCGCTACGAGCAGTACTTC. Residues: CASSLMGPLAGVTGGRYEQYF.

The table lists this clonotype with many counts. The chain links TRBV7-9 to TRBJ1-1, with 9 bases that match TRBD1. The CDR3 is 16 amino acids. Germline values: CDR1 SEHNR, CDR2 FQNEAQ (reference sequence). After removal of 3 bases from V and 5 bases from J, the junction contained 10 bases not matched to a gene. CDR3 in amino acids: CASSLQTGTGLTEAFF. The CDR3 DNA reads TGTGCCAGCAGCTTGCAGACCGGGACAGGGTTGACTGAAGCTTTCTTT. Drawing the rest from reference TRBV7-9 and TRBJ1-1, the complete variable domain is DTGVSQNPRHKITKRGQNVTFRCDPISEHNRLYWYRQTLGQGPEFLTYFQNEAQLEKSRLLSDRFSAERPKGSFSTLEIQRTEQGDSAMYLCASSLQTGTGLTEAFFGQGTRLTVV.

This clonotype was observed many times. J is TRBJ2-1 and V is TRBV2, with 9 positions matching TRBD1. The V gene end was trimmed by 1 base and the J gene end by 8 bases; junction bases not matched to a gene: 9. Germline values: CDR1 SNHLY, CDR2 FYNNEI. This CDR3 contains 16 residues. CDR3 DNA sequence: TGTGCCAGCAGTGAAGGACAGGGGGGCAGGCTGGATGAGCAGTTCTTC. Amino acid sequence: CASSEGQGGRLDEQFF.

The chain links TRBV20-1 to TRBJ2-7; 7 bases fit TRBD2. Germline loops: CDR1 DFQATT, CDR2 SNEGSKA (reference sequence). V trimming: 3 bases; J trimming: 4 bases; junction bases outside the gene matches: 6. The CDR3 contains 13 residues. The CDR3 reads CSASRDYEYEQYF. The CDR3 DNA reads as TGCAGTGCTAGCCGGGACTACGAATACGAGCAGTACTTC.

Ten or more counts support this clonotype. The V and J genes are TRBV2 and TRBJ1-1; D is undetermined. V lost 8 bases to trimming and J lost 0 bases, with 7 bases between them. Per germline, CDR1 SNHLY and CDR2 FYNNEI. The CDR3 sequence is 12 residues long. Here the CDR3 reads CASQEMNTEAFF. In DNA form, the CDR3 reads TGTGCCAGCCAGGAAATGAACACTGAAGCTTTCTTT.

This clonotype showed up just a few times. This chain connects TRBV11-1 to TRBJ2-1; 11 bases align to TRBD1. CDR3 size: 15 residues. Germline loops: CDR1 SGHAT, CDR2 FQDESV (reference sequence). Unmatched junction bases numbered 3, after V lost 5 bases and J lost 3 bases. CDR3 bases: TGTGCCAGCAGCGGGGGACAGGGGGGCTACAATGAGCAGTTCTTC. Translation: CASSGGQGGYNEQFF.

This clonotype came up many times. The rearrangement uses TRBV27 and TRBJ1-4, with D possibly being TRBD1 (5 bases). The germline gives CDR1 MNHEY, CDR2 SMNVEV (reference sequence). The CDR3 spans 15 residues. Trimming removed 5 bases from V and 4 bases from J, with 14 bases in between. CDR3 in amino acids: CASSRYDRSNEKLFF. The CDR3 DNA reads as TGTGCCAGCAGTAGATACGACAGAAGTAATGAAAAACTGTTTTTT. Filled out from reference TRBV27 and TRBJ1-4, the complete variable domain reads EAQVTQNPRYLITVTGKKLTVTCSQNMNHEYMSWYRQDPGLGLRQIYYSMNVEVTDKGDVPEGYKVSRKEKRNFPLILESPSPNQTSLYFCASSRYDRSNEKLFFGSGTQLSVL.

The V call is TRBV14, the J call TRBJ2-7; D not resolved. V was cut by 1 base and J by 0 bases, with 10 bases left in between. The CDR3 sequence is 15 residues long. Germline lookup yields CDR1 SGHDN and CDR2 FVKESK. This CDR3 is CASSQGQGLSYEQYF. The CDR3 DNA sequence: TGTGCCAGCAGCCAAGGTCAAGGGCTCTCCTACGAGCAGTACTTC.

As regards this clonotype: A much larger clone lies one base from this, so it may be a read error. CDR3 sequence: CASMDAKAFF. The CDR3 nucleotides read TGTGCCAGCATGGACGCCAAAGCTTTCTTT. The chain joins TRBV6-2 or TRBV6-3 to TRBJ1-1; no definite D call. Germline-derived CDR1 and CDR2 are MNHEY and SVGEGT. The CDR3 is 10 residues long. V shed 7 bases and J shed 9 bases, with 9 bases lying between them.

This clonotype has at least ten counts. This rearrangement joins TRBV3-1 to TRBJ1-2; D uncertain. V shed 1 base and J shed 4 bases, with 7 bases lying between them. The CDR3 covers 13 residues. Per germline, CDR1 LGHDT and CDR2 YNNKEL (reference sequence). The CDR3 region has the DNA TGTGCCAGCAGCCAAGTGGCAGCCTATGGCTACACCTTC. It is translated as CASSQVAAYGYTF.

This clonotype occurred once. The chain employs TRBV11-2 and TRBJ2-5, with 8 positions matching TRBD1. Germline V gives CDR1 SGHAT, CDR2 FQNNGV. The V gene end was trimmed by 1 base and the J gene end by 5 bases; junction bases not matched to a gene: 6. This CDR3 spans 15 amino acids. The CDR3 DNA reads as TGTGCCAGCAGCTTAGTGACAGGGGATATGGAGACCCAGTACTTC. Translation gives CASSLVTGDMETQYF. The complete variable domain, with remaining parts taken from reference TRBV11-2 and TRBJ2-5, reads EAGVAQSPRYKIIEKRQSVAFWCNPISGHATLYWYQQILGQGPKLLIQFQNNGVVDDSQLPKDRFSAERLKGVDSTLKIQPAKLEDSAVYLCASSLVTGDMETQYFGPGTRLLVL.